This T cell receptor (beta chain) was sequenced for a study of cytomegalovirus exposure and HLA in healthy donors. Across the study: Sequencing of 150 million to 200 million T cells in an earlier analysis found around 120 million unique TCR beta sequences.

PCR primers comprised 60 Vbeta and 13 Jbeta primers. In the source study's methods: There were some 87 million unique TCR beta chains by a later count, and approximately 12 million of them were shared. Sequencing was performed with immunoSEQ multiplex PCR; in TCRdb, only in-frame clones are kept and a portion is missing. V and J calls and clone size are those listed in that table; D and trimming were worked out from the DNA. The data contain approximately 110,000 clones, about 80% of them singletons. This CDR3 contains 13 residues. Germline V gene sequence: CDR1 MNHEY, CDR2 SVGAGI. A word on this clone: The antigen is not known. Sequence at one end of the junction differs from germline and may be a read error.

Overall study results and limits: A previous analysis found most TCR beta V segments productive roughly 87% or roughly 30% of the time.

The sequenced material came from PBMCs. V is TRBV6-5 and J is TRBJ1-5; TRBD1 agrees at 7 bases. This TCR derives from a man in his thirties or forties in good health and CMV-seronegative. CDR3 sequence: CASRGQVNQSQHF. The DNA of the CDR3 is TGTGCCAGCAGAGGACAGGTTAATCAGTCCCAGCATTTT.